This T cell receptor (beta chain) was identified during a study of blood T cell repertoires in COVID-19. Looking at the study overall: The United States, Italy and Spain supplied acute and convalescent COVID-19 samples. In each case, the material was cDNA or gDNA derived from T cells, B-cell-depleted T cells, or PBMCs.

CDR1 and CDR2 (germline): MNHEY, SMNVEV (reference sequence). The ends were cut back, 5 bases at V and 4 bases at J, with 17 bases in the middle. CDR3 length: 15 amino acids. Authors' analysis steps: Estimated nucleated cell counts came from reference gene primer amplification. Sequenced by immunoSEQ multiplex PCR; TCRdb stores in-frame clones only, minus some. That table supplies the V and J calls and clone size; D and trimming were determined from the DNA. Altogether 50,000 to 75,000 clones are present, around 80% being singletons, with the ten largest covering about 3%. Sequenced input: peripheral blood. The sequence was collected from a man in his sixties with acute or convalescent COVID-19. The chain employs TRBV27 and TRBJ1-1; D ambiguous. CDR3 in DNA: TGTGCCAGCAGTCCCCTCGACTCCGGGAGCACTGAAGCTTTCTTT. It translates to CASSPLDSGSTEAFF.